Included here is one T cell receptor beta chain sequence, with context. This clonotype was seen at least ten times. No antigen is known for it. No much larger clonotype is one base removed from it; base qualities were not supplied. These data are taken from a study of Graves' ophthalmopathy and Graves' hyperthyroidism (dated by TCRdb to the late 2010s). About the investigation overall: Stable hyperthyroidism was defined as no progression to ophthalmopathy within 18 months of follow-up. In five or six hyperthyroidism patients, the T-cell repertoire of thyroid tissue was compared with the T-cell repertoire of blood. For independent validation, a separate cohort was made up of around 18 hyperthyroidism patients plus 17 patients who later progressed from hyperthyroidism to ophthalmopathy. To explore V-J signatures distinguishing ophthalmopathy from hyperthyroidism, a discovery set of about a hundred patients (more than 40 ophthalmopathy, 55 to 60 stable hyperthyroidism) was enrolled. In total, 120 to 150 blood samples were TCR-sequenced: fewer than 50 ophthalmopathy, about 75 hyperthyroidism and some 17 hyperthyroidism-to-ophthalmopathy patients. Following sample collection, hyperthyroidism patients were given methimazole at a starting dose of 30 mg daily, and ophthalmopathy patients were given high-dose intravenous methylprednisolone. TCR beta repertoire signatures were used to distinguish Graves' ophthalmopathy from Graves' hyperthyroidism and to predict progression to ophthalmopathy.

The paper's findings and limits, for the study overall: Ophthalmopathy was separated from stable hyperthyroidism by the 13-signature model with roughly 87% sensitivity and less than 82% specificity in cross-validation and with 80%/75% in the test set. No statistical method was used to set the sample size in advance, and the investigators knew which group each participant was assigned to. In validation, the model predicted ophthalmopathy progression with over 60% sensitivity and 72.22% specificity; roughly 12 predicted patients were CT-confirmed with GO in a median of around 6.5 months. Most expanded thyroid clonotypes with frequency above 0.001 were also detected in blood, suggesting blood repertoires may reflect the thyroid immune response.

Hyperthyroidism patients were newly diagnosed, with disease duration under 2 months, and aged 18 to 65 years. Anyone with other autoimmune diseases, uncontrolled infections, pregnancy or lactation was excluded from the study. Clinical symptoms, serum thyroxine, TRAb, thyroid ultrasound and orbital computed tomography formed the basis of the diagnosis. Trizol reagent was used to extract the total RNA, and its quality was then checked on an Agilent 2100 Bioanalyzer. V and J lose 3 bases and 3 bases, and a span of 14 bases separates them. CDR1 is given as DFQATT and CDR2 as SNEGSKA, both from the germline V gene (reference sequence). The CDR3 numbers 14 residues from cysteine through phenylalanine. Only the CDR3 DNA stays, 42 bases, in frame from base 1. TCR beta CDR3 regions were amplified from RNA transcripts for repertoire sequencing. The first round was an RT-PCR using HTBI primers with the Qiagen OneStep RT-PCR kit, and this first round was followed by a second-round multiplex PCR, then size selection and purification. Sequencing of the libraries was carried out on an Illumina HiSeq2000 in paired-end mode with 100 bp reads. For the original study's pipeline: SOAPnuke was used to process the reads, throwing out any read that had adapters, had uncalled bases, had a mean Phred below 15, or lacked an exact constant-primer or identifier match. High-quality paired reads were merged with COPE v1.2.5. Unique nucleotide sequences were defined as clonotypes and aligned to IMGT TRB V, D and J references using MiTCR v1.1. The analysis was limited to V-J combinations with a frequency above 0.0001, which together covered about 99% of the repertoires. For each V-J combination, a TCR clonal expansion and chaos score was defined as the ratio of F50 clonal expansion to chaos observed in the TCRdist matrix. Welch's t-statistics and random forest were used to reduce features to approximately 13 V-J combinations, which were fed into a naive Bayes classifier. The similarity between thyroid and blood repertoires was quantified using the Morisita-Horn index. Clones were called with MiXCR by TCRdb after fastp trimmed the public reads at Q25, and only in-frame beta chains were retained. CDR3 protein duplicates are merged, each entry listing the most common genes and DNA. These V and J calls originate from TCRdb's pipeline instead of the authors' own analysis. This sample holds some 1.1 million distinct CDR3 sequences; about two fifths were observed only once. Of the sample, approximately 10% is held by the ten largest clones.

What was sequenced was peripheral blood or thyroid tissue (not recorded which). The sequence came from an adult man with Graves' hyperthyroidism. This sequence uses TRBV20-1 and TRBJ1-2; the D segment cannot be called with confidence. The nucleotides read TGCAGTGCTAGTGAGGCCGAGTGGGACTATGGCTACACCTTC. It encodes CSASEAEWDYGYTF.